This T cell receptor beta chain was found in a study of blood T cell repertoires in COVID-19. Across the whole study: PBMCs, B-cell-depleted T cells, or T cells were the source of the cDNA or gDNA that made up the material.

TCRdb's table, derived via immunoSEQ multiplex PCR, lists solely in-frame clones and lacks some. The sample records fewer than 250,000 clones, around 84% being singletons. CDR3 length: 13 amino acids. Germline CDR1 reads SNHLY; CDR2 reads FYNNEI. Trimming left V 5 bases short and J 2 bases short, with 9 bases between. This clonotype originated in a woman older than 75 with COVID-19, enrolled during active disease. J is TRBJ1-1 and V is TRBV2; D call uncertain. Source material: peripheral blood. The CDR3 nucleotides are TGTGCCAGCAGTCTTACATTTAACACTGAAGCTTTCTTT. Translating gives CASSLTFNTEAFF.